This T cell receptor beta chain was obtained from a study of T cells in Graves' hyperthyroidism and ophthalmopathy. Cells are PBMCs isolated from 10 ml of fresh blood. Looked up from germline, CDR1 is MRHNA and CDR2 is SNTAGT. The CDR3 runs 16 residues. Concerning this clonotype itself: One end of the junction varies from germline; a read error may be responsible.

Amplification of TCR beta CDR3 regions used RNA as the template. Initially, a first-round RT-PCR of the TCR CDR3 employed the HTBI primer set. MiXCR, applied by TCRdb to the multiplex PCR reads, yields one record per CDR3 protein. Altogether under 550,000 distinct CDR3 sequences are present, approximately 13% being singletons, with the ten largest covering roughly 4.8%. The V gene is TRBV6-4, the J gene TRBJ2-1; the D gene is possibly TRBD1 (8 bases). What was sequenced was blood. This TCR was sampled from a woman aged 18 to 35 with Graves' hyperthyroidism. CDR3 region: CASSYSTGGGYNEQFF. Here the CDR3 DNA reads TGTGCCAGCAGTTACTCTACAGGGGGGGGGTACAATGAGCAGTTCTTC.